Below are 10 T cell receptor beta chains sequenced from a single sample in a study of cytomegalovirus exposure and HLA in healthy donors. In the PCR, 60 Vbeta and 13 Jbeta primers were used. Sequencing used immunoSEQ multiplex PCR; TCRdb keeps in-frame clones, though not all of them. This table holds around 150,000 clones, around 75% found once. Sequenced material: PBMCs. The receptors here all came from a man aged 55 to 70 in good health and CMV-seronegative.

This clone was seen once. The V gene is TRBV10-2, the J gene TRBJ1-1, with a tentative D call TRBD1 (6 bases). The CDR3 spans 11 residues. CDR1 and CDR2 (germline): WSHSY, SAAADI. V was shortened by 8 bases and J by 5 bases, with 9 bases between the two germline ends. In nucleotides, the CDR3 is TGCGCCAGCGGACAGTGGACTGAAGCTTTCTTT. Its protein product is CASGQWTEAFF.

The chain couples TRBV2 to TRBJ2-7, with D possibly TRBD1 on 6 matching bases. Deletions cut 6 bases from V and 3 bases from J, with 12 bases between. The CDR3 extends over 13 amino acids. Germline loops: CDR1 SNHLY, CDR2 FYNNEI. The CDR3 region has the DNA TGTGCCAGCAGCAAAGGACAGAACTACGAGCAGTACTTC. The encoded protein is CASSKGQNYEQYF.

The gene calls are TRBV19 and TRBJ1-2; D is uncertain. The V and J ends lost 8 bases and 5 bases respectively, with 12 bases between them. The CDR3 sequence is 12 residues long. CDR1 and CDR2 (germline): LNHDA, SQIVND (reference sequence). CDR3 bases: TGTGCCAGTTCCCGGGAATTTTATGGCTACACCTTC. Its protein is CASSREFYGYTF.

In this sample, this clone turned up once. The chain carries TRBV29-1 and TRBJ1-2; D remains unclear. V was clipped by 1 base and J by 2 bases, with 5 bases between them. The germline V gene encodes CDR1 SQVTM and CDR2 ANQGSEA. The CDR3 is made up of 12 amino acids. The CDR3 DNA sequence: TGCAGCGTTGAAGGGGAGAACTATGGCTACACCTTC. Translated, it gives CSVEGENYGYTF.

The rearrangement uses TRBV5-1 and TRBJ2-2; tentatively, D is TRBD1 (6 bases). V was pared by 5 bases and J by 8 bases, with 10 bases between. The length of the CDR3 is 12 residues. From germline, CDR1 is SGHRS and CDR2 YFSETQ. CDR3 residues: CASSAGEGELFF. CDR3 nucleotides: TGCGCCAGCAGTGCAGGGGAAGGGGAGCTGTTTTTT.

The rearrangement links TRBV7-2 to TRBJ2-1, with TRBD1 as a possible D gene (5 bases). The germline V gene has CDR1 SGHTA and CDR2 FQGNSA. There are 16 residues in the CDR3. Trimming shortened V by 1 base and J by 9 bases, and 19 bases separated the two germline ends. The CDR3 DNA follows: TGTGCCAGCAGCTTAGGGGGTATTATGGGGCGAATTGAGCAGTTCTTC. This translates into CASSLGGIMGRIEQFF. The full variable domain, with the rest looked up from reference TRBV7-2 and TRBJ2-1, is GAGVSQSPSNKVTEKGKDVELRCDPISGHTALYWYRQSLGQGLEFLIYFQGNSAPDKSGLPSDRFSAERTGGSVSTLTIQRTQQEDSAVYLCASSLGGIMGRIEQFFGPGTRLTVL.

This clone was counted a single time. The V call is TRBV6-1, the J call TRBJ2-7; 7 bases are a match to TRBD1. The CDR3 has 15 amino acids. Trimming removed 6 bases from V and 7 bases from J; junction bases left unmatched: 15. In germline, CDR1 is MNHNS, CDR2 SASEGT. The CDR3 nucleotides read TGTGCCAGCAGCGGTACCGGGACAGCCCTATCAGAGCAGTACTTC. Translated, it gives CASSGTGTALSEQYF.

The chain couples TRBV6-5 to TRBJ1-1, with D hard to call. The V end lost 5 bases, the J end lost 12 bases, and 19 bases lay between the germline ends. The CDR3 sequence is 13 residues long. Germline-derived CDR1 and CDR2 are MNHEY and SVGAGI. The CDR3 loop is CASSAPVVSRTFF. Written as DNA, the CDR3 is TGTGCCAGCAGTGCGCCGGTAGTATCCCGAACTTTCTTT.

The table lists this clone with a few counts. The rearrangement uses TRBV25-1 and TRBJ1-4; 9 positions agree with TRBD1. The CDR3 covers 15 residues. The germline V gene encodes CDR1 MGHDK and CDR2 SYGVNS. With V trimmed by 2 bases and J by 5 bases, 3 bases remained unmatched. CDR3: CASSERTGENEKLFF. As DNA, the CDR3 is TGTGCCAGCAGTGAACGGACAGGGGAAAATGAAAAACTGTTTTTT.

The chain joins TRBV28 to TRBJ1-4, with D hard to call. The V gene lost 8 bases and the J gene lost 5 bases, with 18 bases spanning the gap. The CDR3 length is 15 residues. Germline CDR1 and CDR2: MDHEN and SYDVKM. In DNA form, the CDR3 reads TGTGCCAGCGGGTCCCTGGGAGGGTTGAATGAAAAACTGTTTTTT. It specifies CASGSLGGLNEKLFF.